What follows are 25 T cell receptor beta chains derived from one specimen sequenced in a study of cytomegalovirus exposure and HLA in healthy donors. The primer mix had 60 Vbeta and 13 Jbeta primers. Profiling relied on immunoSEQ multiplex PCR, and the TCRdb table lists in-frame clones only, not all of them. The data show about 120,000 clones, about 80% seen once. Sequenced input: PBMCs. The receptors derive from a woman in her twenties or thirties in good health and CMV-seropositive.

This clone was observed a handful of times. The V and J genes are TRBV7-9 and TRBJ2-1; 11 bases are shared with TRBD2. From germline, CDR1 is SEHNR and CDR2 FQNEAQ (reference sequence). V was clipped by 3 bases and J by 7 bases; unmatched bases: 8. The CDR3 covers 16 residues. The CDR3 here is CASSLLAGGPWNEQFF. CDR3 nucleotide sequence: TGTGCCAGCAGCTTGCTAGCGGGAGGCCCGTGGAATGAGCAGTTCTTC.

The chain uses TRBV10-3 and TRBJ1-2; D not certain. V was shortened by 6 bases and J by 8 bases, with 7 bases between the two germline ends. This CDR3 has 10 residues. The V gene's germline CDR1 is ENHRY and CDR2 SYGVKD. The CDR3 sequence is CAISRSGYTF. The CDR3 DNA follows: TGTGCCATCAGCCGTAGCGGCTACACCTTC.

V usage is TRBV18 and J usage is TRBJ1-1; TRBD1 matches 8 bases. The CDR3 runs 14 residues. The germline gives CDR1 KGHSH, CDR2 LQKENI. The V and J ends lost 5 bases and 1 base, in that order; junction bases with no gene match: 3. Written as DNA, the CDR3 is TGTGCCAGCTCATCCGACAGGGGGAACACTGAAGCTTTCTTT. It codes for CASSSDRGNTEAFF.

This clone appeared once. The V gene is TRBV27, the J gene TRBJ1-2; a weak D match, TRBD1 (6 bases). Germline assignment: CDR1 MNHEY and CDR2 SMNVEV (reference sequence). V was pared by 2 bases and J by 4 bases, with 17 bases between. The length of the CDR3 is 16 residues. CDR3 DNA sequence: TGTGCCAGCAGTTTACGGGACAAGGGGTTCCCCTATGGCTACACCTTC. Translation gives CASSLRDKGFPYGYTF.

The rearrangement joins TRBV6-5 to TRBJ2-1; TRBD2 matches at 10 bases. The length of the CDR3 is 15 residues. CDR1 and CDR2 (germline): MNHEY, SVGAGI. Unmatched junction bases numbered 3, after V lost 2 bases and J lost 5 bases. DNA of the CDR3: TGTGCCAGCAGTTACCAGCGGGGGGGGAACAATGAGCAGTTCTTC. It encodes CASSYQRGGNNEQFF.

The CDR3: CATSSSREVSEQFF. CDR3 in DNA: TGTGCCACCAGCTCTTCGCGGGAGGTCAGTGAGCAGTTCTTC. The chain links TRBV15 to TRBJ2-1; 8 positions agree with TRBD2. V shed 5 bases, J shed 9 bases, and the junction held 9 bases outside the gene matches. CDR1 LNHNV and CDR2 YYDKDF come from the germline V gene (reference sequence). The length of the CDR3 is 14 residues.

CDR3 region: CAIRFGGGGVTGELFF. CDR3 sequence (DNA): TGTGCCATCAGGTTCGGCGGCGGGGGCGTCACCGGGGAGCTGTTTTTT. The rearrangement joins TRBV10-3 to TRBJ2-2; TRBD2 might be the D (7 bases). V was shortened by 6 bases and J by 4 bases, with 18 bases between the two germline ends. The germline V gene encodes CDR1 ENHRY and CDR2 SYGVKD. There are 16 residues in the CDR3.

This clone has only one observation. The chain uses TRBV9 and TRBJ1-1; tentative D call: TRBD1 (5 bases). V was cut by 0 bases and J by 5 bases, with 14 bases left in between. CDR3 size: 15 residues. In germline, CDR1 is SGDLS, CDR2 YYNGEE. CDR3 loop: CASSVEAGGGTEAFF. CDR3 DNA: TGTGCCAGCAGCGTAGAGGCCGGGGGGGGAACTGAAGCTTTCTTT.

The V gene is TRBV19, the J gene TRBJ2-7; D might be TRBD2 (6 bases). The CDR3 has 16 residues. CDR1 is LNHDA and CDR2 is SQIVND in the germline V gene (reference sequence). V lost 3 bases to trimming and J lost 3 bases, with 18 bases between them. Written as DNA, the CDR3 is TGTGCCAGTAGTATTTTCCCCGACGTAGCGGACTACGAGCAGTACTTC. Protein: CASSIFPDVADYEQYF.

The J gene is TRBJ2-1, the V gene TRBV6-1; tentative D call: TRBD1 (5 bases). Trimming stripped 8 bases from V and 8 bases from J, with 10 bases between. There are 11 residues in the CDR3. The germline gives CDR1 MNHNS, CDR2 SASEGT. The CDR3 DNA reads as TGTGCCAGCCCGCTGGGGCATGAGCAGTTCTTC. Translation: CASPLGHEQFF.

As DNA, the CDR3 is TGTGCCAGTAAAGAGGGACTCACTTATGAAAAACTGTTTTTT. It is translated as CASKEGLTYEKLFF. The rearrangement uses TRBV19 and TRBJ1-4, with D maybe TRBD1 (5 bases). With 7 bases removed from V and 6 bases from J, the gap between germline ends came to 15 bases. Germline V lookup: CDR1 LNHDA, CDR2 SQIVND (reference sequence). The CDR3 totals 14 residues.

The chain has TRBV7-2 and TRBJ2-5; D is perhaps TRBD2 (5 bases). The closer fit of TRBJ2-7 to the DNA end suggests the J call may be wrong. There are 15 residues in the CDR3. The germline gives CDR1 SGHTA, CDR2 FQGNSA. The CDR3 DNA reads as TGTGCCAGCAGCCCCGATACGAGCGGAGTTTACGAGCAGTACTTC. This codes for CASSPDTSGVYEQYF.

J is TRBJ2-1 and V is TRBV5-4; 8 positions match TRBD2. This CDR3 comprises 15 residues. Germline values: CDR1 SGHNT, CDR2 YYREEE (reference sequence). The J segment lost 5 bases and the V segment lost 4 bases, leaving 8 bases of the junction unmatched. The CDR3 DNA follows: TGTGCCAGCAGCCGTCCCGGGACTAGTCACAATGAGCAGTTCTTC. Its protein product is CASSRPGTSHNEQFF.

The chain is built from TRBV2 and TRBJ2-7; D may be TRBD2 (6 bases). Trimming took 8 bases from V and 5 from J, leaving 13 bases between them. The CDR3 covers 12 residues. Germline CDR1 SNHLY, CDR2 FYNNEI. CDR3 DNA sequence: TGTGCCAGCGGCGGCGGGGAAAACGAGCAGTACTTC. Amino acids: CASGGGENEQYF.

V usage is TRBV16 and J usage is TRBJ1-5; possible D gene TRBD1, 6 bases. Germline V gives CDR1 KGHSY, CDR2 FQNENV. This CDR3 comprises 16 residues. Trimming cost V 0 bases and J 2 bases, with 11 bases left between them. The CDR3, as DNA: TGTGCCAGCAGCCAATCGGGGGCGGTGGGCAATCAGCCCCAGCATTTT. This encodes CASSQSGAVGNQPQHF.

The genes are TRBV29-1 and TRBJ2-3, with D possibly being TRBD2 (5 bases). With 4 bases removed from V and 3 bases from J, the gap between germline ends came to 23 bases. There are 17 residues in the CDR3. Germline V lookup: CDR1 SQVTM, CDR2 ANQGSEA. This CDR3 reads CSVVWRAVYLATDTQYF. The CDR3 nucleotides read TGCAGCGTTGTGTGGCGGGCCGTGTATCTTGCTACAGATACGCAGTATTTT.

This chain connects TRBV10-3 to TRBJ2-5, with D uncertain. V shed 2 bases and J shed 5 bases, with 15 bases lying between them. CDR1 is ENHRY, CDR2 SYGVKD, per germline. The CDR3 spans 15 residues. CDR3 nucleotides: TGTGCCATCAGTGAGGAGAGCCGTCCCAGGGAGACCCAGTACTTC. It codes for CAISEESRPRETQYF.

This clone was found a few times. This chain connects TRBV18 to TRBJ1-1; 8 bases agree with TRBD1. Germline CDR1 and CDR2: KGHSH and LQKENI. V was pared by 6 bases and J by 3 bases, with 3 bases of the junction left unmatched. This CDR3 is 13 amino acids long. CDR3 region: CASSSGQDTEAFF. CDR3 nucleotide sequence: TGTGCCAGCTCCTCGGGACAGGACACTGAAGCTTTCTTT.

The chain links TRBV27 to TRBJ1-1; D is undetermined. Trimming removed 9 bases at V and 5 bases at J, with 22 bases between. CDR1 is MNHEY, CDR2 SMNVEV, per germline (reference sequence). This CDR3 is built from 15 residues. The CDR3 coding sequence is TGTGCCAGTAATCCCCGGAGAGGGATGGGAACTGAAGCTTTCTTT. Its protein is CASNPRRGMGTEAFF.

The chain uses TRBV4-1 and TRBJ2-3; 13 bases match TRBD2. The germline CDR1 and CDR2 sequences are MGHRA and YSYEKL. The ends lost 8 bases at V and 0 bases at J; junction bases unmatched: 5. The CDR3 is 16 residues long. The CDR3 here is CASFGTSGESTDTQYF. The CDR3 bases are TGCGCCAGCTTCGGGACTAGCGGGGAAAGCACAGATACGCAGTATTTT.

This clone was observed a single time. This chain uses TRBV2 with TRBJ2-7; 8 bases map to TRBD1. The V segment lost 4 bases and the J segment 6 bases; nucleotides outside the gene matches: 2. In germline, CDR1 is SNHLY, CDR2 FYNNEI. This CDR3 spans 12 amino acids. CDR3 residues: CASSADRAEQYF. The CDR3 coding sequence is TGTGCCAGCAGTGCGGACAGGGCCGAGCAGTACTTC.

This clone was detected once. The V and J genes are TRBV7-3 and TRBJ2-3; D may be TRBD1 (6 bases). This CDR3 has 14 amino acids. Germline CDR1 is SGHTA and CDR2 is FQGTGA. V gave up 4 bases and J gave up 6 bases, with 14 bases separating them. This CDR3 reads CASSSTGMWDTQYF. The CDR3 nucleotides are TGTGCCAGCAGCTCCACAGGGATGTGGGATACGCAGTATTTT.

This clone occurred a few times. The chain couples TRBV10-1 to TRBJ1-1, with D hard to call. The CDR3 runs 14 residues. Trimming took 2 bases from V and 5 from J, leaving 12 bases between them. Germline CDR1 reads WNHNN; CDR2 reads SYGVQD (reference sequence). The DNA for the CDR3 is TGCGCCAGCAGTGAGCAGCCGGGGTCGACTGAAGCTTTCTTT. Translating gives CASSEQPGSTEAFF.

V gene TRBV25-1 combines with J gene TRBJ1-2; the D is unclear. Trimming shortened V by 3 bases and J by 8 bases, and 13 bases separated the two germline ends. The CDR3 consists of 13 residues. CDR1 and CDR2 from the germline V gene are MGHDK and SYGVNS. CDR3 sequence reads: CASSDSWSEGYTF. The CDR3 nucleotides are TGTGCCAGCAGTGATAGTTGGAGTGAAGGCTACACCTTC.

Regarding this clone: This same CDR3 is encoded by further DNA sequences in the sample. For the CDR3, the DNA is TGCGCCAGCAGCTCGGAGGGACCCTCGGACGAGCAGTACTTC. It codes for CASSSEGPSDEQYF. The chain is built from TRBV5-1 and TRBJ2-7; perhaps TRBD2 as D (6 bases). Germline CDR1 SGHRS, CDR2 YFSETQ. The CDR3 is 14 amino acids. Trimming pared 3 bases from V and 5 bases from J, leaving 15 bases between.